What follows are 23 T cell receptor beta chains derived from one specimen sequenced in a study of blood T cells in healthy people across ages. Primers used in a second PCR of roughly 7 to 12 cycles were a sample-barcoded 5' primer and a J-beta primer mix. From the 5' RACE reads, TCRdb called clonotypes with MiXCR, one entry per CDR3 protein. The sample lists a few hundred thousand distinct CDR3 sequences; roughly half were seen once. The sequenced sample consisted of blood. These receptors originate from a man in his sixties in good health.

The chain recombines TRBV7-2 with TRBJ2-1; D uncertain. From germline, CDR1 is SGHTA and CDR2 FQGNSA. The CDR3 is made up of 13 amino acids. The V end was cut by 5 bases, the J end by 6 bases, with 11 bases between. The CDR3 reads CASSTRNTNEQFF. In DNA, the CDR3 is TGTGCCAGCAGCACCCGGAACACCAATGAGCAGTTCTTC.

This chain links TRBV27 with TRBJ2-2; D perhaps matches TRBD2 (5 bases). In germline, CDR1 is MNHEY, CDR2 SMNVEV (reference sequence). Deletions cut 5 bases from V and 2 bases from J, with 12 bases between. The CDR3 length is 15 residues. The CDR3 DNA reads as TGTGCCAGCAGTACTAGTGGAACAAACACCGGGGAGCTGTTTTTT. This encodes CASSTSGTNTGELFF.

The rearrangement links TRBV19 to TRBJ1-2; D call uncertain. This CDR3 spans 12 amino acids. CDR1 is LNHDA, CDR2 SQIVND, per germline (reference sequence). V dropped 10 bases and J dropped 4 bases, with 13 bases sitting between them. The CDR3 region has the DNA TGTGCCACCTCCGGACTGAGCTATGGCTACACCTTC. Protein: CATSGLSYGYTF.

This clonotype was seen a handful of times. CDR3 region: CASSERGQVGYEQYF. In nucleotides, the CDR3 is TGTGCCAGCAGTGAACGCGGACAGGTTGGTTACGAGCAGTACTTC. J is TRBJ2-7 and V is TRBV6-1; 7 bases are shared with TRBD1. The V and J ends lost 2 bases and 4 bases, in that order; junction bases with no gene match: 8. The CDR3 is made up of 15 amino acids. CDR1 MNHNS and CDR2 SASEGT come from the germline V gene.

The chain couples TRBV12-3 or TRBV12-4 to TRBJ2-4; D is perhaps TRBD2 (6 bases). V was shortened by 5 bases and J by 0 bases, with 14 bases between the two germline ends. The CDR3 sequence is 16 residues long. The CDR3: CASSPRTNLAKNIQYF. The CDR3 DNA sequence: TGTGCCAGCAGTCCACGGACTAACTTAGCCAAAAACATTCAGTACTTC.

This clonotype was picked up one time. Sequence at one end of the junction differs from germline and may be a read error. This chain uses TRBV13 with TRBJ2-1; D ambiguous. The CDR3 runs to 12 residues. The V gene's germline CDR1 is PRHDT and CDR2 FYEKMQ (reference sequence). The CDR3 loop is CASSFRVDERFF. CDR3 bases: TGTGCCAGCAGCTTTAGGGTCGATGAGCGGTTCTTC.

Comments on this clonotype: At one end, the junction sequence differs from germline, possibly due to a read error. The chain is built from TRBV29-1 and TRBJ2-5, with D possibly matching TRBD2 (6 bases). The CDR3 has 13 amino acids. The germline gives CDR1 SQVTM, CDR2 ANQGSEA. The CDR3 coding sequence is TGCAGCGTAGCGGGCCCAGCCGGGGAGACCCGGTACTTC. As protein: CSVAGPAGETRYF. Drawing the rest from reference TRBV29-1 and TRBJ2-5, the complete variable domain is SAVISQKPSRDICQRGTSLTIQCQVDSQVTMMFWYRQQPGQSLTLIATANQGSEATYESGFVIDKFPISRPNLTFSTLTVSNMSPEDSSIYLCSVAGPAGETRYFGPGTRLLVL.

The chain couples TRBV3-1 to TRBJ2-7, with a weak D call TRBD1 (5 bases). This CDR3 is 14 amino acids long. Trimming cost V 4 bases and J 3 bases, with 13 bases left between them. Germline V gene lookup returns CDR1 LGHDT and CDR2 YNNKEL (reference sequence). The chain's CDR3 is CASSPAGQGYEQYF. CDR3 bases: TGTGCCAGCAGCCCGGCTGGGCAGGGCTACGAGCAGTACTTC.

The J gene is TRBJ1-1, the V gene TRBV10-3, with unresolved D. The CDR3 is 14 residues long. Trimming took 9 bases from V and 1 from J, leaving 15 bases between them. Germline lookup yields CDR1 ENHRY and CDR2 SYGVKD. CDR3 protein: CAIGPTDGNTEAFF. The DNA of the CDR3 is TGTGCCATTGGACCCACCGACGGGAACACTGAAGCTTTCTTT.

In nucleotides, the CDR3 is TGCGCCTCTCAGCGGGGGGTTTCCTACGAGCAGTACTTC. Protein: CASQRGVSYEQYF. The genes are TRBV10-1 and TRBJ2-7; 9 nucleotides line up with TRBD2. V was pared by 11 bases and J by 1 base, with 6 bases of the junction left unmatched. The V gene's germline CDR1 is WNHNN and CDR2 SYGVQD (reference sequence). The CDR3 is 13 residues long.

This clonotype has a count of ten or more. The chain recombines TRBV3-1 with TRBJ2-1, with 9 nucleotides matching TRBD2. J lost 8 bases, V lost 1 base, and 9 bases had no gene match. In germline, CDR1 is LGHDT, CDR2 YNNKEL (reference sequence). The CDR3 extends over 16 amino acids. For the CDR3, the DNA is TGTGCCAGCAGCCAAGTCGGCGGGAGGGCCATGTATGAGCAGTTCTTC. Amino acid sequence: CASSQVGGRAMYEQFF.

This clonotype has a count of ten or more. The V call is TRBV5-1, the J call TRBJ2-7; 10 bases agree with TRBD2. Trimming at V came to 5 bases and at J to 6 bases, leaving 8 bases not matched to a gene. CDR3 length equals 14 residues. The germline gives CDR1 SGHRS, CDR2 YFSETQ. This chain's CDR3 is CASRMTAGGIEQYF. Written as DNA, the CDR3 is TGCGCCAGCAGGATGACAGCGGGAGGGATCGAGCAGTACTTC.

In its sample, this clonotype was seen a few times. The CDR3 is CSASGAGTGELFF. The CDR3 nucleotides are TGCAGTGCTTCCGGGGCGGGTACCGGGGAGCTGTTTTTT. The chain links TRBV20-1 to TRBJ2-2; D tentatively reads TRBD1 or TRBD2 (5 bases each). The V gene lost 5 bases and the J gene lost 5 bases, with 12 bases spanning the gap. This CDR3 is 13 amino acids long. Per germline, CDR1 DFQATT and CDR2 SNEGSKA (reference sequence).

This clonotype was observed a handful of times. The CDR3 loop reads CASSQEGLVRYNEQFF. The CDR3 bases are TGCGCCAGCAGCCAAGAGGGACTAGTAAGGTACAATGAGCAGTTCTTC. The chain couples TRBV4-1 to TRBJ2-1, with TRBD2 matching 8 bases. The V and J ends lost 0 bases and 4 bases, in that order; junction bases with no gene match: 5. The CDR3 is 16 residues long. CDR1 is MGHRA, CDR2 YSYEKL, per germline.

The chain joins TRBV18 to TRBJ2-4; a possible D gene is TRBD1 (5 bases). The closer fit of TRBJ2-7 to the DNA end suggests the J call may be wrong. CDR1 and CDR2 from the germline V gene are KGHSH and LQKENI. The CDR3 is 13 amino acids. The CDR3 coding sequence is TGTGCCAGCTCATCCGACAGATCCTACGAGCAGTACTTC. Translation: CASSSDRSYEQYF.

The chain uses TRBV29-1 and TRBJ1-2, with 11 bases identical to TRBD1. The CDR3 loop spans 15 amino acids. V trimming: 1 base; J trimming: 4 bases; junction bases outside the gene matches: 5. CDR1 is SQVTM, CDR2 ANQGSEA, per germline. The CDR3 nucleotides are TGCAGCGTTGAAGGGCTGGGGACAGGGGGCTATGGCTACACCTTC. Translating it yields CSVEGLGTGGYGYTF.

This clonotype was observed a few times. V usage is TRBV27 and J usage is TRBJ1-6; tentatively, D is TRBD1 (6 bases). Per the germline V gene, CDR1 is MNHEY and CDR2 is SMNVEV (reference sequence). The CDR3 is made up of 13 amino acids. The ends were cut back, 5 bases at V and 13 bases at J, with 15 bases in the middle. The CDR3: CASSPWTGAPLHF. The CDR3 DNA is TGTGCCAGCAGTCCCTGGACGGGGGCGCCCCTCCACTTT.

V usage is TRBV20-1 and J usage is TRBJ2-5, with D perhaps TRBD2 (6 bases). V shed 4 bases and J shed 2 bases, with 17 bases lying between them. Germline V CDR1 and CDR2: DFQATT, SNEGSKA (reference sequence). The CDR3 length is 15 residues. CDR3 nucleotides: TGCAGTGCTACCTCCGGGCGGGACCCTCAAGAGACCCAGTACTTC. It specifies CSATSGRDPQETQYF.

This clonotype was picked up one time. V gene TRBV21-1 combines with J gene TRBJ2-5. TRBV21-1 is recorded as a pseudogene. This CDR3 comprises 22 residues. The CDR3 loop is CASSKACWLLLWAIWPHETQYF. CDR3 sequence (DNA): TGTGCCAGCAGCAAAGCTTGTTGGTTGCTGTTATGGGCAATTTGGCCCCACGAGACCCAGTACTTC.

This rearrangement joins TRBV11-1 to TRBJ2-4; D unresolved. Between the trimmed V and J ends, which lost 2 bases and 2 bases, there was a span of 16 bases. This CDR3 comprises 17 residues. Germline assignment: CDR1 SGHAT and CDR2 FQDESV (reference sequence). CDR3 amino acids: CASSLSNVDRTKNIQYF. As DNA, the CDR3 is TGTGCCAGCAGCTTAAGCAACGTTGACCGAACCAAAAACATTCAGTACTTC.

This clonotype was observed once. The chain uses TRBV7-9 and TRBJ2-1; no firm D call. The CDR3 length is 16 residues. Germline CDR1 SEHNR, CDR2 FQNEAQ (reference sequence). Deletions cut 7 bases from V and 0 bases from J, with 16 bases between. CDR3 in amino acids: CASNHVGADSYNEQFF. CDR3 nucleotides: TGTGCCAGCAACCACGTGGGCGCAGACTCCTACAATGAGCAGTTCTTC.

This chain links TRBV7-6 with TRBJ1-2, with TRBD1 matching 8 bases. CDR3 size: 17 residues. Germline trimming cut 3 bases from V and 4 bases from J; bases unmatched to any gene: 13. Germline V lookup: CDR1 SGHVS, CDR2 FNYEAQ. CDR3 region: CASSLDIGTGPSYGYTF. In DNA, the CDR3 is TGTGCCAGCAGCTTGGACATCGGGACAGGTCCTTCCTATGGCTACACCTTC.

The CDR3, as DNA: TGTGCCAGCAGCTTAGAGCGGGGGGCCTCCTACGAGCAGTACTTC. As protein: CASSLERGASYEQYF. J is TRBJ2-7 and V is TRBV11-2; 8 bases line up with TRBD2. J lost 0 bases, V lost 0 bases, and 1 base had no gene match. From germline, CDR1 is SGHAT and CDR2 FQNNGV. There are 15 residues in the CDR3. The full variable domain, its missing parts supplied by reference TRBV11-2 and TRBJ2-7, is EAGVAQSPRYKIIEKRQSVAFWCNPISGHATLYWYQQILGQGPKLLIQFQNNGVVDDSQLPKDRFSAERLKGVDSTLKIQPAKLEDSAVYLCASSLERGASYEQYFGPGTRLTVT.